This record looks at one T cell receptor (beta chain) sequence and its context. The data are from a study of control samples from healthy donors and cancer patients. Produced via immunoSEQ multiplex PCR; TCRdb's table is partial and in-frame only. The table records around 250,000 clones, over 75% of them present only once. The V gene end was trimmed by 4 bases and the J gene end by 0 bases; junction bases not matched to a gene: 13. The CDR3 loop spans 19 amino acids. Looked up from germline, CDR1 is SGHNT and CDR2 is YENEEA. The rearrangement links TRBV11-3 to TRBJ2-1; TRBD2 matches at 9 bases. This receptor was identified in a woman in her sixties with lung cancer. The source material was PBMCs. The CDR3 region has the DNA TGTGCCAGCAGCTCTCGGAATAGCGGGGGTCCAAGCTCCTACAATGAGCAGTTCTTC. This sequence encodes CASSSRNSGGPSSYNEQFF.